These 2 T cell receptor beta chains came from one sample sequenced in a study of tumor-infiltrating T cells and Merkel cell polyomavirus (dated by TCRdb to about 2017). Study-wide context: CD8+ T cells specific for the Merkel cell polyomavirus KLL epitope were examined in Merkel cell carcinoma patients.

Library prep was done by the immunoSEQ multiplex PCR assay. Imported from immuneACCESS, the table was reduced by TCRdb to in-frame sequences with V and J called. These copies leave out some clones; in studies compared against another copy, an unresolved V gene accounts for under half, and the cause of the remainder is not known. Counted in this sample were approximately 2,000 clones; about 98% of them appeared once. The ten largest clones represent approximately 2.5% of the sample. All patients' tumors stained robustly positive for Merkel cell polyomavirus Large T antigen by immunohistochemistry. The material sequenced was lymph node tissue. The receptors shown here come from a man aged 70-80 years with Merkel cell carcinoma.

The chain uses TRBV4-3 and TRBJ1-1; 7 nucleotides match TRBD1. CDR1 and CDR2 (germline): LGHNA, YSLEER. Trimming at V came to 4 bases and at J to 8 bases, leaving 7 bases not matched to a gene. The CDR3 spans 13 residues. The CDR3 sequence is CASSLRRDREAFF. CDR3 nucleotides: TGCGCCAGCAGCCTTCGCCGGGACAGAGAAGCTTTCTTT.

The J gene is TRBJ1-5, the V gene TRBV27; D not certain. Between the trimmed V and J ends, which lost 3 bases and 2 bases, there was a span of 11 bases. CDR1 and CDR2 from the germline V gene are MNHEY and SMNVEV (reference sequence). This CDR3 spans 15 amino acids. The CDR3 DNA sequence: TGTGCCAGCAGTTTTGAGGGTAGGGGCAATCAGCCCCAGCATTTT. Translated: CASSFEGRGNQPQHF.